This T cell receptor beta chain was recovered during a study of shared clonotypes between healthy human individuals. Study summary: CD4 naive and CD4 memory each took three plates per donor, while CD8 naive took two and CD8 memory one.

On this clone: Antigen unknown.

The CDR3 is made up of 14 amino acids. Per germline, CDR1 SGHTA and CDR2 FQGNSA. Germline trimming cut 5 bases from V and 7 bases from J; bases unmatched to any gene: 5. Study-level points and caveats: Non-shared clonotypes were found to have lower generation probabilities than the clonotypes that were shared by all four of the sorted-subset donors.

The table came from immunoSEQ multiplex PCR; TCRdb's copy has only in-frame clones and leaves some out. The sample consists of roughly 2 million clones, approximately 96% of them appearing once. The specimen sequenced was naive CD4+ T cells sorted from blood. As for subset: CD45RA+ positively selected. The clonotype was recovered from a man between 18 and 35 years old in good health. This sequence joins TRBV7-2 and TRBJ1-6; 7 positions match TRBD1. Written as DNA, the CDR3 is TGTGCCAGCAGCCGACAGGGAAGAAATTCACCCCTCCACTTT. Amino acid sequence: CASSRQGRNSPLHF.